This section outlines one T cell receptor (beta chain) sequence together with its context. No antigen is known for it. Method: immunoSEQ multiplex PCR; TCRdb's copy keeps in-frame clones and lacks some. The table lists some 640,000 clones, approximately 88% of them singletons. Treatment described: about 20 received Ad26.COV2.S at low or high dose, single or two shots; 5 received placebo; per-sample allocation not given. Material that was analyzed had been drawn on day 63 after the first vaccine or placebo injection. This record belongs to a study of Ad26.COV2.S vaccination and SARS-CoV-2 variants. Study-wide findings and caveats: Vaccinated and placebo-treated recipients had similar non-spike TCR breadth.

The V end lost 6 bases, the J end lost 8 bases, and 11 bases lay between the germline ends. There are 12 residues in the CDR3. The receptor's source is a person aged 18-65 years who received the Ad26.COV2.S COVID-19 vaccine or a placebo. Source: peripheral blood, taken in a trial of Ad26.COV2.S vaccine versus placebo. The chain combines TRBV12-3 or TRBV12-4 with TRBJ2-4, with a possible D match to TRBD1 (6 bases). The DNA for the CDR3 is TGTGCCAGCAGCCCACAGGGAGACATTCAGTACTTC. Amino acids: CASSPQGDIQYF.